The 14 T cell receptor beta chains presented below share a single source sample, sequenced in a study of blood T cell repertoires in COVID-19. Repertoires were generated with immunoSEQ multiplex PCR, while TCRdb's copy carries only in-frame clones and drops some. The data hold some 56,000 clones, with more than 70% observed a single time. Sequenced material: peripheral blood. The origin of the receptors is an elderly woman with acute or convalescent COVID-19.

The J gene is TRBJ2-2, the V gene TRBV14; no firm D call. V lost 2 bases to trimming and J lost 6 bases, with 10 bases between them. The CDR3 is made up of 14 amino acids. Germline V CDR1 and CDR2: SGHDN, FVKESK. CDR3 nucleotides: TGTGCCAGCAGCCAAATTAGCTCCGCCGGGGAGCTGTTTTTT. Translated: CASSQISSAGELFF.

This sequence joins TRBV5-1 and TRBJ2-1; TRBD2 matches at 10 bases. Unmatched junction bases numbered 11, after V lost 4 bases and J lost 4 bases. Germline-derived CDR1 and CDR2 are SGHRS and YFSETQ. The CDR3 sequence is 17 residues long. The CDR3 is CASSPEGTSGIYNEQFF. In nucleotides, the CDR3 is TGCGCCAGCAGCCCTGAGGGTACTAGCGGGATTTACAATGAGCAGTTCTTC.

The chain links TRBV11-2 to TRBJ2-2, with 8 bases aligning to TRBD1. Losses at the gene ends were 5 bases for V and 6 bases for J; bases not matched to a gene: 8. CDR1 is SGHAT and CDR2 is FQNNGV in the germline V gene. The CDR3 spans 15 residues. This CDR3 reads CASSTQGAGAGELFF. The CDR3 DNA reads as TGTGCCAGCAGCACCCAGGGGGCTGGCGCCGGGGAGCTGTTTTTT.

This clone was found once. The CDR3 loop reads CASTSGISQPQHF. DNA for the CDR3: TGTGCCAGCACATCAGGGATAAGTCAGCCCCAGCATTTT. V and J are TRBV2 and TRBJ1-5; D might be TRBD1 (5 bases). The V gene's germline CDR1 is SNHLY and CDR2 FYNNEI. V lost 7 bases and J lost 6, with 13 bases in between. This CDR3 region has 13 residues.

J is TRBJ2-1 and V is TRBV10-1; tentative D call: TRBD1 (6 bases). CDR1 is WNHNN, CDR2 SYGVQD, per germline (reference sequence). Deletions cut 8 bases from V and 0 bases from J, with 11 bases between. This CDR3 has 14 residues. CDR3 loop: CASGTGSSYNEQFF. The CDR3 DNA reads TGCGCCAGCGGAACAGGGAGCTCCTACAATGAGCAGTTCTTC.

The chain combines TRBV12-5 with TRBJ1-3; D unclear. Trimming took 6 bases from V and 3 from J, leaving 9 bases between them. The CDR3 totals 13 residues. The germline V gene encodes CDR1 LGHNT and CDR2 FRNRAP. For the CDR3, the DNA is TGTGCTAGTGGCCCTTCCCTTGGAAACACCATATATTTT. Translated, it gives CASGPSLGNTIYF.

CDR3 sequence (DNA): TGTGCCAGCAGCCCCTCTAGCGCAACTAATGAAAAACTGTTTTTT. It yields the protein CASSPSSATNEKLFF. J is TRBJ1-4 and V is TRBV7-2; D call uncertain. V was shortened by 5 bases and J by 0 bases, with 10 bases between the two germline ends. Germline V lookup: CDR1 SGHTA, CDR2 FQGNSA. The CDR3 is 15 amino acids.

The CDR3 here is CASSELGSAGGDNEQFF. The CDR3 DNA reads TGTGCCAGCAGCGAGCTTGGGTCAGCGGGGGGTGACAATGAGCAGTTCTTC. The genes are TRBV9 and TRBJ2-1; 9 bases agree with TRBD2. Germline CDR1 is SGDLS and CDR2 is YYNGEE. This CDR3 is 17 amino acids long. Trimming at V came to 3 bases and at J to 5 bases, leaving 12 bases not matched to a gene.

CDR3 coding DNA: TGTGCAGTTCTTAGAGTAAATGAGCAGTTCTTC. It specifies CAVLRVNEQFF. The chain joins TRBV7-9 to TRBJ2-1; D is uncertain. Per the germline V gene, CDR1 is SEHNR and CDR2 is FQNEAQ (reference sequence). The CDR3 has 11 amino acids.

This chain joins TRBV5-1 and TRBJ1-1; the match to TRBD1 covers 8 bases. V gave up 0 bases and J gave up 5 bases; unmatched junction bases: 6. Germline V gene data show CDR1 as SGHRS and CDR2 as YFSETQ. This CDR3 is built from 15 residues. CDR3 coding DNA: TGCGCCAGCAGCTTGGAGCCCAGGGGGCGAACTGAAGCTTTCTTT. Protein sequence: CASSLEPRGRTEAFF.

The CDR3 reads CASSEGRGPETQYF. DNA of the CDR3: TGTGCCAGCAGCGAGGGCAGGGGGCCAGAGACCCAGTACTTC. J is TRBJ2-5 and V is TRBV9; 8 nucleotides align to TRBD1. Germline loops: CDR1 SGDLS, CDR2 YYNGEE. The CDR3 runs 14 residues. V lost 3 bases to trimming and J lost 4 bases; unmatched junction nucleotides: 5. The variable domain in full, completed from reference TRBV9 and TRBJ2-5, reads DSGVTQTPKHLITATGQRVTLRCSPRSGDLSVYWYQQSLDQGLQFLIQYYNGEERAKGNILERFSAQQFPDLHSELNLSSLELGDSALYFCASSEGRGPETQYFGPGTRLLVL.

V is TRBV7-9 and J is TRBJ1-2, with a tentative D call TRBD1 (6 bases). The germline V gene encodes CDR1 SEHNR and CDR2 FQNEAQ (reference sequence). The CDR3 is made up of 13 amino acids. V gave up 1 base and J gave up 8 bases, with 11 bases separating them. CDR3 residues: CASSLEGESGYTF. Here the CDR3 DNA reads TGTGCCAGCAGCTTAGAGGGGGAATCGGGCTACACCTTC.

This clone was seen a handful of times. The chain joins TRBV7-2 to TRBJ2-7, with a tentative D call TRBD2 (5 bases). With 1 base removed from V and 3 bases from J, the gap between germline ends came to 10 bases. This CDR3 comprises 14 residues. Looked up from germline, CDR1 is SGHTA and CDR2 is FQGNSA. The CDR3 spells CASSLVASNYEQYF. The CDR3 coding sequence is TGTGCCAGCAGCTTAGTTGCTAGCAACTACGAGCAGTACTTC.

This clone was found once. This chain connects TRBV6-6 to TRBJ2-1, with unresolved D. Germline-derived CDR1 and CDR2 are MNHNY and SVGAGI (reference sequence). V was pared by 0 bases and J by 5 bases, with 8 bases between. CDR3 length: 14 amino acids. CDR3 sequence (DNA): TGTGCCAGCAGTTACTCGAATCAGAACAATGAGCAGTTCTTC. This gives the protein CASSYSNQNNEQFF.